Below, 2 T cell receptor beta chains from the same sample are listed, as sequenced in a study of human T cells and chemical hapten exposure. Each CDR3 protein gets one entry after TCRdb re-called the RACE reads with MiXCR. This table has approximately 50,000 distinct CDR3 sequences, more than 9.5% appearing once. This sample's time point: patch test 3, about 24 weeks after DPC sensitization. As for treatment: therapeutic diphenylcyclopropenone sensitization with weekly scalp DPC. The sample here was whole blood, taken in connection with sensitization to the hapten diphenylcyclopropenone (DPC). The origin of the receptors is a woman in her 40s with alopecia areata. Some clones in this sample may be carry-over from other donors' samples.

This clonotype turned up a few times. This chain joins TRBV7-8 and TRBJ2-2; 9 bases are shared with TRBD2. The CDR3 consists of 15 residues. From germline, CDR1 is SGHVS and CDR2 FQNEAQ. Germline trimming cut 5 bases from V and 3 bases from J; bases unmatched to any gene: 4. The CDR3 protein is CASSARGGHTGELFF. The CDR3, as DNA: TGTGCCAGCAGCGCGCGGGGGGGCCACACCGGGGAGCTGTTTTTT.

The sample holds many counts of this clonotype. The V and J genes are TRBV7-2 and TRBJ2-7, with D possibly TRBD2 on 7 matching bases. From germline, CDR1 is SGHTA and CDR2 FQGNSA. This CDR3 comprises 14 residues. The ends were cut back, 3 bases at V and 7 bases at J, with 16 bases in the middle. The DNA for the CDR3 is TGTGCCAGCAGCTTGAGTCGGGGGGCCCGGGAGCAGTACTTC. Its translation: CASSLSRGAREQYF.